The 15 T cell receptor beta chains below were found in one sample sequenced in a study of T cell responses to AZD1222 COVID-19 vaccine. Profiling relied on immunoSEQ multiplex PCR, and the TCRdb table lists in-frame clones only, not all of them. The repertoire holds roughly 120,000 clones, with roughly 86% as singletons. Sample: peripheral blood, taken 28 days after the second AZD1222 dose. These receptors were collected from an adult who received the AZD1222 COVID-19 vaccine.

This clone has only one observation. This rearrangement joins TRBV19 to TRBJ1-2; D possibly corresponds to TRBD1 (5 bases). The length of the CDR3 is 12 residues. V gave up 5 bases and J gave up 3 bases, with 7 bases separating them. The V gene's germline CDR1 is LNHDA and CDR2 SQIVND (reference sequence). CDR3: CASSPGDYGYTF. The CDR3 nucleotides are TGTGCCAGTAGTCCGGGGGACTATGGCTACACCTTC.

This clone appeared a single time. V is TRBV4-1 and J is TRBJ1-4; D uncertain. The ends were cut back, 1 base at V and 3 bases at J, with 6 bases in the middle. The CDR3 runs to 14 residues. Germline V gene lookup returns CDR1 MGHRA and CDR2 YSYEKL. CDR3 in DNA: TGCGCCAGCAGCCAAGGGGGTTCTAATGAAAAACTGTTTTTT. As protein: CASSQGGSNEKLFF.

The chain is built from TRBV9 and TRBJ1-2, with D perhaps matching TRBD1 (6 bases). The V and J ends lost 4 bases and 6 bases respectively, with 13 bases between them. The length of the CDR3 is 13 residues. Germline V gene lookup returns CDR1 SGDLS and CDR2 YYNGEE. The CDR3 DNA is TGTGCCAGCAGCTCCCGTCCAGGGGATGGCTACACCTTC. This codes for CASSSRPGDGYTF.

This chain uses TRBV6-2 or TRBV6-3 with TRBJ2-1; D could derive from TRBD1 or TRBD2 (5 bases each). This CDR3 comprises 15 residues. Germline-derived CDR1 and CDR2 are MNHEY and SVGEGT. V lost 6 bases and J lost 3, with 15 bases in between. DNA for the CDR3: TGTGCCAGCAGCCAGGGACGAACCCGCTACAATGAGCAGTTCTTC. Translation gives CASSQGRTRYNEQFF.

This clone showed up just once. This rearrangement joins TRBV3-1 (or the pseudogene TRBV3-2) to TRBJ2-1, with 7 bases fitting TRBD2. This CDR3 region has 18 residues. The V segment lost 4 bases and the J segment 3 bases; nucleotides outside the gene matches: 15. The V gene's germline CDR1 is LGHDT and CDR2 YNNKEL (reference sequence). The CDR3: CASSLKASGMQLYNEQFF. The CDR3 DNA is TGTGCCAGCAGCCTCAAGGCAAGCGGGATGCAACTCTACAATGAGCAGTTCTTC.

This clone was seen once. The chain carries TRBV30 and TRBJ2-2; D may be TRBD1 (6 bases). CDR1 GTSNPN and CDR2 SVGIG come from the germline V gene (reference sequence). Trimming shortened V by 4 bases and J by 4 bases, and 7 bases separated the two germline ends. The CDR3 loop spans 12 amino acids. CDR3 coding DNA: TGTGCCTGGACAGGGGCCACCGGGGAGCTGTTTTTT. Translation: CAWTGATGELFF.

This chain uses TRBV5-4 with TRBJ2-5, with 7 bases lining up with TRBD2. Germline V gene lookup returns CDR1 SGHNT and CDR2 YYREEE (reference sequence). The CDR3 spans 16 residues. After removal of 0 bases from V and 3 bases from J, the junction contained 8 bases not matched to a gene. The chain's CDR3 is CASSLDRLGGEETQYF. The CDR3 bases are TGTGCCAGCAGCTTGGACCGGTTGGGGGGGGAAGAGACCCAGTACTTC.

The chain uses TRBV29-1 and TRBJ1-1, with D uncertain. The CDR3 loop spans 11 amino acids. V lost 4 bases and J 1 base, leaving 4 bases between the germline ends. The germline gives CDR1 SQVTM, CDR2 ANQGSEA. Here the CDR3 DNA reads TGCAGCGTTGCCCAGAACACTGAAGCTTTCTTT. Its translation: CSVAQNTEAFF. The entire variable domain, with the rest obtained from reference TRBV29-1 and TRBJ1-1, is as follows: SAVISQKPSRDICQRGTSLTIQCQVDSQVTMMFWYRQQPGQSLTLIATANQGSEATYESGFVIDKFPISRPNLTFSTLTVSNMSPEDSSIYLCSVAQNTEAFFGQGTRLTVV.

Turning to this clone: This CDR3 is also generated by other DNA sequences in the sample. The gene calls are TRBV11-2 and TRBJ1-1, with unresolved D. The CDR3 length is 13 residues. The germline V gene has CDR1 SGHAT and CDR2 FQNNGV. V was pared by 2 bases and J by 1 base, with 5 bases between. The chain's CDR3 is CASSLKRNTEAFF. CDR3 sequence (DNA): TGTGCCAGCAGCTTAAAGAGGAACACTGAAGCTTTCTTT.

V and J are TRBV6-5 and TRBJ2-5; 8 bases are a match to TRBD2. Germline V gene lookup returns CDR1 MNHEY and CDR2 SVGAGI. There are 15 residues in the CDR3. Germline trimming cut 5 bases from V and 4 bases from J; bases unmatched to any gene: 9. The CDR3 DNA sequence: TGTGCCAGCAGTCATAGCGCGGGAGGCAGAGAGACCCAGTACTTC. Its translation: CASSHSAGGRETQYF.

The sample holds a few counts of this clone. J is TRBJ1-1 and V is TRBV19; D possibly corresponds to TRBD1 (6 bases). The length of the CDR3 is 14 residues. The germline CDR1 and CDR2 sequences are LNHDA and SQIVND (reference sequence). V lost 3 bases and J 6 bases, leaving 14 bases between the germline ends. CDR3 in DNA: TGTGCCAGTAGTATGGGAGGGGGAGTTCCTGAAGCTTTCTTT. Translation gives CASSMGGGVPEAFF.

This clone was seen a single time. The chain has TRBV7-2 and TRBJ1-4; TRBD1 agrees at 7 bases. The CDR3 has 14 amino acids. V shed 6 bases and J 7 bases; nucleotides not matched to a gene: 8. In germline, CDR1 is SGHTA, CDR2 FQGNSA. CDR3 bases: TGTGCCAGCAGTTCCGGGACAGAAGGTGAAAAACTGTTTTTT. This sequence encodes CASSSGTEGEKLFF.

This chain links TRBV11-3 with TRBJ2-1, with D hard to call. V was pared by 3 bases and J by 4 bases, with 10 bases between. The length of the CDR3 is 14 residues. Germline CDR1 reads SGHNT; CDR2 reads YENEEA. CDR3 amino acids: CASSFGTFYNEQFF. CDR3 bases: TGTGCCAGCAGCTTTGGAACCTTTTACAATGAGCAGTTCTTC.

The CDR3, as DNA: TGTGCCAGCAGTCTCTTAAATCAGCCCCAGCATTTT. Amino acid sequence: CASSLLNQPQHF. The J gene is TRBJ1-5, the V gene TRBV28; D remains unclear. CDR3 length: 12 residues. CDR1 is MDHEN, CDR2 SYDVKM, per germline. V lost 5 bases and J 4 bases, leaving 6 bases between the germline ends.

The chain links TRBV10-3 to TRBJ1-1; maybe TRBD1 (5 bases). This CDR3 spans 14 amino acids. In germline, CDR1 is ENHRY, CDR2 SYGVKD. Trimming took off 8 bases at V and 1 base at J, with 14 bases between the two ends. The DNA of the CDR3 is TGTGCCATCGGAAGTCCTGGGGGGAACACTGAAGCTTTCTTT. Translating it yields CAIGSPGGNTEAFF.